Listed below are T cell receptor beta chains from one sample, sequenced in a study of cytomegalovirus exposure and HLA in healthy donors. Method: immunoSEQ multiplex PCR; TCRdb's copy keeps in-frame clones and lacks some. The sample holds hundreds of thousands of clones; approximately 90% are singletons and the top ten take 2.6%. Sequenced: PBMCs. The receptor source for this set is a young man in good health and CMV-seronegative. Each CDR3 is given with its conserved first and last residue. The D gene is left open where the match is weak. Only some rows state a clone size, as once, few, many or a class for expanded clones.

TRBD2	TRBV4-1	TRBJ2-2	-	TGCGCCAGCAGCCAAGCCGGACTAGCGGGCACCGGGGAGCTGTTTTTT	CASSQAGLAGTGELFF
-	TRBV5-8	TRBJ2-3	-	TGTGCCAGCAGCTTGGGACCTGGGACTGCCAGCGCAGATACGCAGTATTTT	CASSLGPGTASADTQYF
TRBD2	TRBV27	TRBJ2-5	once	TGTGCCAGCAGTTTAACCAGACTAGCGGGAAGAGAGACCCAGTACTTC	CASSLTRLAGRETQYF
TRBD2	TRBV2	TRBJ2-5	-	TGTGCCAGCAGTGGACTAGCGGTTACCCAGTACTTC	CASSGLAVTQYF
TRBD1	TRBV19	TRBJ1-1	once	TGTGCCAGTAAAAGGACAGGGACTGAAGCTTTCTTT	CASKRTGTEAFF
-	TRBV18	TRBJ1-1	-	TGTGCCAGCTCAGCGGACATGGCCGGAGGGGAAGCTTTCTTT	CASSADMAGGEAFF
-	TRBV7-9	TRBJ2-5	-	TGTGCCAGCAGCTTAGGCAGGGAGCGGGCTCGTCGAGAGACCCAGTACTTC	CASSLGRERARRETQYF
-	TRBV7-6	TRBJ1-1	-	TGTGCCAGCAGCTTAGAGGGGGACGGGATAACTGAAGCTTTCTTT	CASSLEGDGITEAFF
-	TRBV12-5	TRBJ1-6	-	TGTGCTAGTGGTTTGGAGGGGAATTCACCCCTCCACTTT	CASGLEGNSPLHF
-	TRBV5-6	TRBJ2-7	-	TGTGCCAGCAGCTTGGGTTTCGGCGAGCAGTACTTC	CASSLGFGEQYF
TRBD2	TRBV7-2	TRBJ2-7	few	TGTGCCAGCAGAACAACCGGGACTAGTGGATTCTACGAGCAGTACTTC	CASRTTGTSGFYEQYF
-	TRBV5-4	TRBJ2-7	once	TGTGCCAGCAGCACAGGGAAGGGAGACTACGAGCAGTACTTC	CASSTGKGDYEQYF
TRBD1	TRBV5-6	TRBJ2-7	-	TGTGCCAGCAGCTCGATAAACAGGGGGGCCCCCTACGAGCAGTACTTC	CASSSINRGAPYEQYF
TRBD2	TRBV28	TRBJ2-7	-	TGTGCCAGCACTCCGGGAGGGTACGAGCAGTACTTC	CASTPGGYEQYF
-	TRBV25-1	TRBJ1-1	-	TGTGCCAGCAGTCACTTCGCAGGGCGCAACACTGAAGCTTTCTTT	CASSHFAGRNTEAFF
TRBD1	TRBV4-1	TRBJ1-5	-	TGCGCCAGCAGCCAAGGGGGACAGGGGGTAAATCAGCCCCAGCATTTT	CASSQGGQGVNQPQHF
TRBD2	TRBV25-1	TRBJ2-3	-	TGTGCCAGCAGTATAACTAGCGTAACAGATACGCAGTATTTT	CASSITSVTDTQYF
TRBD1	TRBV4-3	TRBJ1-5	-	TGCGCCAGCAGCCTAGAGACAGGGGTCAATCAGCCCCAGCATTTT	CASSLETGVNQPQHF
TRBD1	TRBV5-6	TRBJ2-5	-	TGTGCCAGCAGCTTGTTGGACAGGGATGAAGAGACCCAGTACTTC	CASSLLDRDEETQYF
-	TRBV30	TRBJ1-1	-	TGTGCCTGGAGGATGGGACTCACTGAAGCTTTCTTT	CAWRMGLTEAFF
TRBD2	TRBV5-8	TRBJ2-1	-	TGTGCCAGCAGCTTGGCCTCTAGCGGGAGGTTAAGTGTTGAGCAGTTCTTC	CASSLASSGRLSVEQFF
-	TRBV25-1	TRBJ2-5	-	TGTGCCAGCAGTGAATATGGGCAGCAAGAGACCCAGTACTTC	CASSEYGQQETQYF
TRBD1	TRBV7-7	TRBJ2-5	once	TGTGCTAGCAGCTTAGGGACAGTGAAAGAGACCCAGTACTTC	CASSLGTVKETQYF
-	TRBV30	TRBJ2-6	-	TGTGCCTGTCTCCCGGGACAATACCCCTCTGGGGCCAACGTCCTGACTTTC	CACLPGQYPSGANVLTF
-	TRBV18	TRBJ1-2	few	TGTGCCAGCTCACCAAGCGCGGGGCATGAAGGCTACACCTTC	CASSPSAGHEGYTF
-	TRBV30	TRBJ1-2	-	TGTGCCTGGAGATTATCCCGGGGTAGGCATGGCTACACCTTC	CAWRLSRGRHGYTF
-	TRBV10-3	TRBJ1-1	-	TGTGCCATCAGCCCCTCCGAGGGTAACACTGAAGCTTTCTTT	CAISPSEGNTEAFF
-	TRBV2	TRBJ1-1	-	TGTGCCAGCAGTTCCCAACAGGGTCGGACTGAAGCTTTCTTT	CASSSQQGRTEAFF
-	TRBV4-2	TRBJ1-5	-	TGTGCCAGCAGCCAAGAATGGCGGTTTAATCAGCCCCAGCATTTT	CASSQEWRFNQPQHF
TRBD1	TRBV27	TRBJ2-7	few	TGTGCCAGCAGTTTGTCCTCAGGGGGAGCGATCTACGAGCAGTACTTC	CASSLSSGGAIYEQYF
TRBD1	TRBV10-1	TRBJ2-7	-	TGCGCCAGCAGTGACGGACAGGGCATCTACGAGCAGTACTTC	CASSDGQGIYEQYF
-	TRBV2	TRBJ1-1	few	TGTGCCAGCAAGGGGGGAGGGACTGAAGCTTTCTTT	CASKGGGTEAFF
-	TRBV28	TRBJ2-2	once	TGTGCCACCCGGGAAGGTCAAATCGCGAACACCGGGGAGCTGTTTTTT	CATREGQIANTGELFF
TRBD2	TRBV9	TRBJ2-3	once	TGTGCCAGCAGCCCCAAGCGGGGAGATACGCAGTATTTT	CASSPKRGDTQYF
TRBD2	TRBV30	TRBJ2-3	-	TGTGCCTTGACTAGCGGGAGATTTAGCACAGATACGCAGTATTTT	CALTSGRFSTDTQYF
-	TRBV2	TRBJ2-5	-	TGTGCCAGCAGGCAACTAGCCTTTGAGACCCAGTACTTC	CASRQLAFETQYF
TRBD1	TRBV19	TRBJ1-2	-	TGTGCCAGTAGTATGCTGCCGGGACAGATAAGAAATGGCTACACCTTC	CASSMLPGQIRNGYTF
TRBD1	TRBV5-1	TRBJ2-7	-	TGCGCCAGCAGCATGACAGGGGGCTCCTACGAGCAGTACTTC	CASSMTGGSYEQYF
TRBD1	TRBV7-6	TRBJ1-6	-	TGTGCCAGCAGCCCCCGGGCAGGGGGCACTAATTCACCCCTCCACTTT	CASSPRAGGTNSPLHF
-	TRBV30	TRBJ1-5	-	TGTGCCTGGAGAGCTTCCGGGACTTTGAAGCAGCCCCAGCATTTT	CAWRASGTLKQPQHF
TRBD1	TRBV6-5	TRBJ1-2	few	TGTGCCAGCAGCCACAGGGGGGGGTACACCTTC	CASSHRGGYTF
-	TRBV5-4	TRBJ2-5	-	TGTGCCAGCAGCTTGCAGGGGCGCTCGGAAGAGACCCAGTACTTC	CASSLQGRSEETQYF
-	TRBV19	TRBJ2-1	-	TGTGCCAGTAGTATTGGGCGAATCTACAATGAGCAGTTCTTC	CASSIGRIYNEQFF
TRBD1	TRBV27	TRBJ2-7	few	TGTGCCAGCAGTCAATTACAGGGGGCGTATGGCGAGCAGTACTTC	CASSQLQGAYGEQYF
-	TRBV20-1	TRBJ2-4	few	TGCAGTGCCCCCGTACGCGGGCAGCAGTACTTC	CSAPVRGQQYF
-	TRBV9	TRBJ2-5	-	TGTGCCAGCAGCGTAGGGGACTACCAAGAGACCCAGTACTTC	CASSVGDYQETQYF
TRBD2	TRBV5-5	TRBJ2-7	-	TGTGCCAGCAGCTTCGGGGGGGCCGACGAGCAGTACTTC	CASSFGGADEQYF
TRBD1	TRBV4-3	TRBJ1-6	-	TGCGCCAGCAGGCCGAACAGGGGTAATTCACCCCTCCACTTT	CASRPNRGNSPLHF
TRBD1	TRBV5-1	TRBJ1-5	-	TGCGCCAGCAGCGTAGGGGGCCTGAATCAGCCCCAGCATTTT	CASSVGGLNQPQHF
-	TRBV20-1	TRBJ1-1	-	TGCAGTGCCCCGGGGTTAACTTTCTTT	CSAPGLTFF
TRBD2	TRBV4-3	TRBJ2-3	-	TGCGCCAGCAGCCAAGTTGTCACTAGCGGGGGAGCGGATACGCAGTATTTT	CASSQVVTSGGADTQYF
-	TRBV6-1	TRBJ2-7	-	TGTGCCAGCAGTGAAGGCAATTACTACTACGAGCAGTACTTC	CASSEGNYYYEQYF
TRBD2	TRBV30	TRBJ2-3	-	TGTGCCTGGGGTCGGGGCCTAGCGGGAGTCGATACGCAGTATTTT	CAWGRGLAGVDTQYF
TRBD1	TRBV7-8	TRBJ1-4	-	TGTGCCAGCAGCCCCGGACAGGTCGGAGCTAATGAAAAACTGTTTTTT	CASSPGQVGANEKLFF
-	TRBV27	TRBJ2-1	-	TGTGCCAGCAGTTTTAATCGGAGGGATGAGCAGTTCTTC	CASSFNRRDEQFF
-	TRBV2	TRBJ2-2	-	TGTGCCAGCCGGCAGGAGAACACCGGGGAGCTGTTTTTT	CASRQENTGELFF
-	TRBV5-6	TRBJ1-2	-	TGTGCCAGCAGCTTGGGGGGAAGAGGGTCCGACTACGGCTACACCTTC	CASSLGGRGSDYGYTF
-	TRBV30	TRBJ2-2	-	TGTGCCTGGAGTATCATCACCGGGGAGCTGTTTTTT	CAWSIITGELFF
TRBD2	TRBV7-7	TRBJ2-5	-	TGTGCTAGCAGCACCGGGCGGGGAGGGGAGACCCAGTACTTC	CASSTGRGGETQYF